This TCR beta chain was captured by sequencing in a study of shared clonotypes between healthy human individuals. Study-wide results and caveats: A reduction in generation probabilities was seen for non-shared clonotypes relative to those shared by all four donors.

Authors' data handling: Filtering differed because ImmunoSEQ produced junction-only sequences that carried no quality scores. Clones were read by immunoSEQ multiplex PCR, and TCRdb kept only the in-frame ones, dropping some. V, J and clone size were drawn from that table, and D and trimming were deduced from the DNA. The table records more than 2 million clones, about 95% of them present only once. Into CD45RA+ naive and CD45RA-negative memory subsets, the CD4+ cells were split. Worth noting for this clone: Its antigen is undetermined.

Germline assignment: CDR1 SGHRS and CDR2 YFSETQ. This CDR3 region has 14 residues. Trimming shortened V by 6 bases and J by 3 bases, and 14 bases separated the two germline ends. The rearrangement links TRBV5-1 to TRBJ2-3; D possibly uses TRBD1 or TRBD2 (6 bases each). The specimen was naive CD4+ T cells sorted from blood. Subset of the sample: CD45RA+ positively selected. The source of this sequence is a man younger than 30 in good health. CDR3 sequence reads: CASTKGGVTDTQYF. CDR3 nucleotides: TGCGCCAGCACCAAGGGGGGCGTAACAGATACGCAGTATTTT.